This T cell receptor (beta chain) stems from a study of shared clonotypes between healthy human individuals. Clones were read by immunoSEQ multiplex PCR, and TCRdb kept only the in-frame ones, dropping some. The sample carries hundreds of thousands of clones, approximately 73% recorded once. Trimming cost V 2 bases and J 7 bases, with 8 bases left between them. Germline V gives CDR1 MNHNS, CDR2 SASEGT. This CDR3 comprises 12 residues. Material for sequencing was memory CD4+ T cells sorted from blood. Subset indicated: CD45RA-negative fraction. The V call is TRBV6-1, the J call TRBJ1-1; D not certain. The sequence was obtained from a woman aged 30 to 39 in good health. The CDR3 region has the DNA TGTGCCAGCAGTGAATCACGGTTTGAAGCTTTCTTT. This codes for CASSESRFEAFF.